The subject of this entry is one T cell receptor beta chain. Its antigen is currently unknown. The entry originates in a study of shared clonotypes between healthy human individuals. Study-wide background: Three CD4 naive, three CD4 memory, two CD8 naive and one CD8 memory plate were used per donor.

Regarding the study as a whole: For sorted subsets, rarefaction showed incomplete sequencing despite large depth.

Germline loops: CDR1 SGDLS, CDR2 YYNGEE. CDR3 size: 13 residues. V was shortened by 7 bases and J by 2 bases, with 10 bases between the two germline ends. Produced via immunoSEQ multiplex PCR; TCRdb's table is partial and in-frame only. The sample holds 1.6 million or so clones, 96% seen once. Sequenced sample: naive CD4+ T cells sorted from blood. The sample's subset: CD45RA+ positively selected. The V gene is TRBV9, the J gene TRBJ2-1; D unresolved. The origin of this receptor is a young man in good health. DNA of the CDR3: TGTGCCAGCGCCCACGGAGCCTACAATGAGCAGTTCTTC. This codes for CASAHGAYNEQFF.